Each of the 32 T cell receptor beta chains below was sequenced from the same sample in a study of regulatory T cells in long-lasting Graves disease. Specified time point: newly diagnosed GD, antithyroid drugs for less than 3 months. PBMC RNA served as the TCR library source. Sequencing libraries for TCR beta were prepared with iRepertoire HTBI primers and Arm-PCR of CDR3 regions. In TCRdb, the multiplex PCR reads were re-called with MiXCR into one record per CDR3 protein. The table shows 400,000 to 450,000 distinct CDR3 sequences, with 14% to 15% occurring only once. The same data also went into a second study, on T cells in Graves' hyperthyroidism and ophthalmopathy.

Sequencing was performed on peripheral blood mononuclear cells (PBMCs), taken at new diagnosis, from a patient treated with antithyroid drugs. The receptors shown here come from a woman aged 30 to 39 with Graves disease.

There are a few counts of this clonotype. The rearrangement uses TRBV7-2 and TRBJ1-3; 8 nucleotides line up with TRBD1. The junction had 5 bases not matched to a gene; V was cut back by 4 bases and J by 3 bases. CDR3 length: 15 residues. From germline, CDR1 is SGHTA and CDR2 FQGNSA. CDR3 protein: CASSYGQGGGNTIYF. CDR3 in DNA: TGTGCCAGCAGCTATGGACAGGGTGGTGGAAACACCATATATTTT.

A remark on this clonotype: Given a much more abundant clone one base away, this may be a read error. The CDR3 nucleotides read TGTGCCATCAAGACAGATCCTCAAGAGGCCCAGTACTTC. Its protein is CAIKTDPQEAQYF. This chain connects TRBV10-3 to TRBJ2-3; maybe TRBD1 (5 bases). Judging by the DNA end, TRBJ2-5 fits better; the J call may be wrong. The CDR3 totals 13 residues. CDR1 and CDR2 from the germline V gene are ENHRY and SYGVKD.

This clonotype was observed a handful of times. The rearrangement uses TRBV5-1 and TRBJ2-5; D possibly matches TRBD1 or TRBD2 (5 bases each). Germline CDR1 reads SGHRS; CDR2 reads YFSETQ. This CDR3 region has 15 residues. The germline V and J ends were trimmed by 4 bases and 4 bases, with 17 bases remaining between them. Here the CDR3 DNA reads TGCGCCAGCAGCCACCAGTGGGGGAGAGGAGAGACCCAGTACTTC. It translates to CASSHQWGRGETQYF.

This clonotype has ten or more counts. The chain employs TRBV27 and TRBJ1-1; a weak D match, TRBD1 (5 bases). There are 16 residues in the CDR3. V lost 6 bases to trimming and J lost 0 bases, with 17 bases between them. Germline CDR1 is MNHEY and CDR2 is SMNVEV (reference sequence). This CDR3 is CASSPRRGEMNTEAFF. The CDR3 region has the DNA TGTGCCAGCAGCCCCAGACGAGGGGAAATGAACACTGAAGCTTTCTTT.

The sample holds a few counts of this clonotype. The chain is built from TRBV27 and TRBJ2-1, with 13 bases lining up with TRBD2. CDR3 length: 16 amino acids. The germline V gene encodes CDR1 MNHEY and CDR2 SMNVEV (reference sequence). Trimming took 4 bases from V and 12 from J; bases not matched to a gene: 12. The CDR3 is CASSSTRLAGGPWQFF. The DNA of the CDR3 is TGTGCCAGCAGTTCAACCCGACTAGCGGGAGGCCCCTGGCAGTTCTTC.

This clonotype occurred many times. The gene calls are TRBV12-3 or TRBV12-4 and TRBJ2-5, with TRBD2 matching 14 bases. Unmatched junction bases numbered 22, after V lost 3 bases and J lost 4 bases. The CDR3 is 22 residues long. CDR3 region: CASSFKRLGLAGERVQRETQYF. The DNA of the CDR3 is TGTGCCAGCAGTTTTAAGCGCCTGGGACTAGCGGGAGAAAGGGTCCAACGAGAGACCCAGTACTTC.

The chain has TRBV6-1 and TRBJ2-1; 8 bases align to TRBD2. Germline CDR1 and CDR2: MNHNS and SASEGT. J was trimmed by 1 base and V by 6 bases; bases with no gene match: 8. The CDR3 is 16 amino acids. CDR3 sequence (DNA): TGTGCCAGCAGCCCCCGGGGGGGGAAATCCTACAATGAGCAGTTCTTC. Translating gives CASSPRGGKSYNEQFF.

The chain combines TRBV19 with TRBJ1-5, with D unclear. The CDR3 sequence is 13 residues long. The germline V and J ends were trimmed by 3 bases and 4 bases, with 7 bases remaining between them. Germline CDR1 reads LNHDA; CDR2 reads SQIVND (reference sequence). The CDR3 nucleotides read TGTGCCAGTAGTATGAGCCAGAATCAGCCCCAGCATTTT. Protein product: CASSMSQNQPQHF.

This clonotype was seen a handful of times. J is TRBJ2-7 and V is TRBV19, with 11 bases that match TRBD2. This CDR3 has 16 residues. CDR1 is LNHDA and CDR2 is SQIVND in the germline V gene (reference sequence). V was pared by 3 bases and J by 0 bases, with 4 bases of the junction left unmatched. The CDR3 DNA reads TGTGCCAGTAGTATGTCCCTAGCGGGAGGCTCCTACGAGCAGTACTTC. This encodes CASSMSLAGGSYEQYF.

This clonotype was observed a handful of times. J is TRBJ1-6 and V is TRBV27; no definite D call. With 5 bases removed from V and 6 bases from J, the gap between germline ends came to 8 bases. CDR3 length: 13 amino acids. Germline V gives CDR1 MNHEY, CDR2 SMNVEV (reference sequence). This chain's CDR3 is CASSPVGNSPLHF. The CDR3 nucleotides read TGTGCCAGCAGTCCCGTCGGTAATTCACCCCTCCACTTT.

In this sample, this clonotype turned up a few times. This chain links TRBV7-3 with TRBJ2-4, with D tentatively TRBD2 (6 bases). From germline, CDR1 is SGHTA and CDR2 FQGTGA. The CDR3 sequence is 13 residues long. Trimming left V 5 bases short and J 3 bases short, with 8 bases between. The CDR3 region has the DNA TGTGCCAGCAGCCTGACTAGCAAAAACATTCAGTACTTC. It is translated as CASSLTSKNIQYF.

In its sample, this clonotype was seen many times. J is TRBJ1-1 and V is TRBV29-1; 7 bases line up with TRBD1. The CDR3 consists of 13 residues. In germline, CDR1 is SQVTM, CDR2 ANQGSEA. Unmatched junction bases numbered 10, after V lost 7 bases and J lost 5 bases. CDR3 sequence: CSADRGGQTEAFF. As DNA, the CDR3 is TGCAGCGCCGACAGAGGGGGACAGACTGAAGCTTTCTTT.

This clonotype was recorded at least ten times. The chain carries TRBV11-2 and TRBJ2-1, with D hard to call. The CDR3 spans 15 residues. The germline V gene encodes CDR1 SGHAT and CDR2 FQNNGV. The V end was cut by 5 bases, the J end by 2 bases, with 13 bases between. CDR3 sequence reads: CASSTESSPYNEQFF. The CDR3 DNA sequence: TGTGCCAGCAGCACAGAGTCGAGCCCCTACAATGAGCAGTTCTTC.

This clonotype has ten or more counts. The chain is built from TRBV11-3 and TRBJ2-5, with D perhaps TRBD1 (6 bases). The CDR3 consists of 17 residues. Germline V lookup: CDR1 SGHNT, CDR2 YENEEA. V was pared by 1 base and J by 5 bases, with 20 bases between. This CDR3 is CASSLAPRTGFGETQYF. DNA of the CDR3: TGTGCCAGCAGCTTAGCCCCAAGAACAGGGTTTGGGGAGACCCAGTACTTC.

V gene TRBV30 combines with J gene TRBJ1-2; D is unclear. The CDR3 runs 13 residues. V was clipped by 4 bases and J by 0 bases, with 9 bases between them. Germline V gives CDR1 GTSNPN, CDR2 SVGIG (reference sequence). CDR3 sequence: CAWTITANYGYTF. Written as DNA, the CDR3 is TGTGCCTGGACCATAACAGCTAACTATGGCTACACCTTC.

This clonotype was seen ten or more times. The chain combines TRBV20-1 with TRBJ2-7, with 10 bases identical to TRBD2. The V segment lost 0 bases and the J segment 1 base; nucleotides outside the gene matches: 3. Germline-derived CDR1 and CDR2 are DFQATT and SNEGSKA (reference sequence). The CDR3 length is 15 residues. CDR3 loop: CSARDLAGASYEQYF. Written as DNA, the CDR3 is TGCAGTGCTAGAGATCTAGCGGGGGCTTCCTACGAGCAGTACTTC.

CDR3 in DNA: TGTGCCAGCAGTTATAGGTCCGCTGGGGCCAACGTCCTGACTTTC. Protein: CASSYRSAGANVLTF. J is TRBJ2-6 and V is TRBV6-2 or TRBV6-3; D gene ambiguous. This CDR3 has 15 residues. CDR1 and CDR2 from the germline V gene are MNHEY and SVGEGT. Trimming left V 3 bases short and J 2 bases short, with 8 bases between.

A note on this clonotype: This may stem from a read error, because a much larger clone lies one nucleotide away. This chain links TRBV20-1 with TRBJ2-1; perhaps TRBD2 as D (6 bases). The CDR3 extends over 12 amino acids. Germline loops: CDR1 DFQATT, CDR2 SNEGSKA (reference sequence). Trimming removed 8 bases at V and 10 bases at J, with 18 bases between. This chain's CDR3 is CSPRGSNYEQFF. CDR3 nucleotides: TGCAGTCCGCGGGGCAGTAACTACGAGCAGTTCTTC.

This clonotype has ten or more counts. The chain links TRBV10-3 to TRBJ2-3; 8 nucleotides line up with TRBD2. CDR1 ENHRY and CDR2 SYGVKD come from the germline V gene. The length of the CDR3 is 13 residues. J was trimmed by 6 bases and V by 5 bases; bases with no gene match: 4. The CDR3 region is CAISIAGPDTQYF. The DNA of the CDR3 is TGTGCCATCAGTATAGCGGGGCCGGATACGCAGTATTTT.

Concerning this clonotype itself: Given a much more abundant clone one base away, this may be a read error. The V gene is TRBV3-1, the J gene TRBJ2-3; 10 positions match TRBD2. Germline V lookup: CDR1 LGHDT, CDR2 YNNKEL (reference sequence). The CDR3 runs to 15 residues. V was clipped by 4 bases and J by 6 bases; unmatched bases: 7. This chain's CDR3 is CASSPLAGVLDTQYF. The CDR3 nucleotides read TGTGCCAGCAGCCCGCTAGCGGGAGTGTTGGATACGCAGTATTTT.

This clonotype was seen ten or more times. This rearrangement joins TRBV28 to TRBJ2-7; 12 bases fit TRBD1. CDR3 length equals 15 residues. The V and J ends lost 5 bases and 5 bases, in that order; junction bases with no gene match: 7. The germline gives CDR1 MDHEN, CDR2 SYDVKM. The CDR3 protein is CASSPPGQGAHEQYF. The CDR3 bases are TGTGCCAGCAGTCCTCCGGGACAGGGGGCGCACGAGCAGTACTTC.

DNA for the CDR3: TGCGCCAGTAGGGCCCGGGGACAGTACACAGATACGCAGTATTTT. This encodes CASRARGQYTDTQYF. The genes are TRBV4-1 and TRBJ2-3, with 7 bases aligning to TRBD1. J gave up 2 bases and V 9 bases, and 11 bases lay outside the gene matches. The V gene's germline CDR1 is MGHRA and CDR2 YSYEKL. This CDR3 is 15 amino acids long.

This clonotype has a count of ten or more. The rearrangement joins TRBV30 to TRBJ2-3, with D perhaps assigned TRBD1 or TRBD2 (5 bases each). The CDR3 covers 13 residues. In germline, CDR1 is GTSNPN, CDR2 SVGIG (reference sequence). As DNA, the CDR3 is TGTGCGGGGACCAAGTTTAGCACAGATACGCAGTATTTT. Amino acid sequence: CAGTKFSTDTQYF.

This clonotype was counted a few times. The chain is built from TRBV30 and TRBJ2-7; D unresolved. Germline CDR1 and CDR2: GTSNPN and SVGIG (reference sequence). The CDR3 runs to 12 residues. Trimming left V 8 bases short and J 3 bases short, with 14 bases between. CDR3 amino acids: CALGQADYEQYF. The CDR3 bases are TGTGCCCTAGGCCAGGCAGACTACGAGCAGTACTTC.

On this clonotype itself: A much larger clone lies one base from this, so it may be a read error. This chain uses TRBV7-2 with TRBJ2-3, with D hard to call. This CDR3 comprises 15 residues. V lost 4 bases, J lost 3 bases, and 14 bases lay in between. From germline, CDR1 is SGHTA and CDR2 FQGNSA. CDR3 in amino acids: CASSYRFGFTDTQYF. The DNA of the CDR3 is TGTGCCAGCAGCTACCGGTTTGGGTTTACAGATACGCAGTATTTT.

This clonotype was found many times. The chain uses TRBV28 and TRBJ2-3; TRBD2 might be the D (6 bases). The CDR3 has 19 residues. Per the germline V gene, CDR1 is MDHEN and CDR2 is SYDVKM. V lost 1 base, J lost 1 base, and 21 bases lay in between. In nucleotides, the CDR3 is TGTGCCAGCAGTTTATTAGCCCCCTGGTGGGAGGTCGGCACAGATACGCAGTATTTT. The encoded protein is CASSLLAPWWEVGTDTQYF.

This clonotype was detected ten times or more. The V call is TRBV6-5, the J call TRBJ2-7, with 11 bases fitting TRBD2. Germline lookup yields CDR1 MNHEY and CDR2 SVGAGI. V lost 2 bases, J lost 4 bases, and 7 bases stayed unmatched. This CDR3 has 16 residues. In DNA form, the CDR3 reads TGTGCCAGCAGTTACCCGGGACTAGCGGACCGGTACGAGCAGTACTTC. Protein: CASSYPGLADRYEQYF.

In its sample, this clonotype was seen a few times. V and J are TRBV20-1 and TRBJ2-2; D not certain. The germline V gene has CDR1 DFQATT and CDR2 SNEGSKA (reference sequence). This CDR3 is 13 amino acids long. V lost 4 bases and J 2 bases, leaving 8 bases between the germline ends. CDR3: CSAILINTGELFF. The CDR3 region has the DNA TGCAGTGCTATACTTATTAACACCGGGGAGCTGTTTTTT.

This clonotype was counted many times. V is TRBV5-1 and J is TRBJ2-7, with a possible D match to TRBD2 (5 bases). V lost 0 bases to trimming and J lost 7 bases, with 20 bases between them. Per the germline V gene, CDR1 is SGHRS and CDR2 is YFSETQ. The CDR3 runs to 16 residues. In nucleotides, the CDR3 is TGCGCCAGCAGCTTGGCCCAACATAGCGCTACGGGGGAGCAGTACTTC. It yields the protein CASSLAQHSATGEQYF.

This clonotype came up many times. One end of the junction varies from germline; a read error may be responsible. The rearrangement uses TRBV27 and TRBJ2-1; the D gene is possibly TRBD1 (5 bases). This CDR3 contains 16 residues. Germline CDR1 is MNHEY and CDR2 is SMNVEV (reference sequence). The CDR3 nucleotides are TGTGCCATCAGTAAACAGGCCAATCTTTTTAACAATGAGCAGTTCTTC. It encodes CAISKQANLFNNEQFF.

About this clonotype: A read error may explain this, as a much larger clone is one base away. J is TRBJ1-1 and V is TRBV6-1; no clear D gene. The CDR3 has 14 amino acids. Germline V lookup: CDR1 MNHNS, CDR2 SASEGT. This chain's CDR3 is CASSEAARNTESFF. The CDR3 nucleotides read TGTGCCAGCAGTGAAGCTGCGAGGAACACTGAATCTTTCTTT.

In this sample, this clonotype turned up many times. The DNA for the CDR3 is TGTGCTAGTGGTTTGGTAAATCTCGGGACAGATAGCAATCAGCCCCAGCATTTT. Translated: CASGLVNLGTDSNQPQHF. The V and J genes are TRBV12-5 and TRBJ1-5; 7 positions match TRBD1. CDR1 and CDR2 (germline): LGHNT, FRNRAP. This CDR3 region has 18 residues. V dropped 0 bases and J dropped 0; count of bases not matched to a gene: 8.